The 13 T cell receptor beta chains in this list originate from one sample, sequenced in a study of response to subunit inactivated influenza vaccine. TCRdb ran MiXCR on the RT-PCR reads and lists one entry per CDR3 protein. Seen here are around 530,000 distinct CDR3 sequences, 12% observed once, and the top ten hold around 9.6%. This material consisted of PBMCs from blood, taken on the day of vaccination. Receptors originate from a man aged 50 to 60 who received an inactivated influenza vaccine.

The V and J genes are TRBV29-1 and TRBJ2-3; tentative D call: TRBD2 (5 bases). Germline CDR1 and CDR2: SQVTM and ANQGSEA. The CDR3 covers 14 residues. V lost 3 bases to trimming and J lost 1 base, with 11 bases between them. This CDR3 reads CSVDWVGGTDTQYF. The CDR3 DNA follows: TGCAGCGTTGATTGGGTCGGGGGCACAGATACGCAGTATTTT.

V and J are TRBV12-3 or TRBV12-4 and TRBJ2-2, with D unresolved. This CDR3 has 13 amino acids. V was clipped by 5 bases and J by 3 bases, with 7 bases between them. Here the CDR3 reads CASSPVYTGELFF. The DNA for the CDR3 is TGTGCCAGCAGTCCAGTTTACACCGGGGAGCTGTTTTTT.

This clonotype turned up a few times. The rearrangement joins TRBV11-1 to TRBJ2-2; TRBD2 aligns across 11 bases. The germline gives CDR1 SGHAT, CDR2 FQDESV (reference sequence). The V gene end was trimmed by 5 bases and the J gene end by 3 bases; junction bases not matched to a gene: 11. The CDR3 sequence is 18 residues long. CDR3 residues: CASSQSPSGGKHTGELFF. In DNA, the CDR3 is TGTGCCAGCAGCCAGAGCCCTAGCGGGGGGAAACACACCGGGGAGCTGTTTTTT.

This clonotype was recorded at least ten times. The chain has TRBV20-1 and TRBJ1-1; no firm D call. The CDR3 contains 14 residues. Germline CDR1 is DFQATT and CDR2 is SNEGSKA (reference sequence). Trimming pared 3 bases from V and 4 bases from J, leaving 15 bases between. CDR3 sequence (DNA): TGCAGTGCTAGGGTACGTGGGGTCGGCACTGAAGCTTTCTTT. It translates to CSARVRGVGTEAFF.

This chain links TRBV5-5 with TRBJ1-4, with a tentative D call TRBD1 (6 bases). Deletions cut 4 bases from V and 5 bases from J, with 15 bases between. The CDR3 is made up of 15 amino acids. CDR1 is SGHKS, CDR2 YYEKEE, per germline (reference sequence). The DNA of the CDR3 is TGTGCCAGCAGCGGACGGACAGCTTCGAATGAAAAACTGTTTTTT. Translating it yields CASSGRTASNEKLFF.

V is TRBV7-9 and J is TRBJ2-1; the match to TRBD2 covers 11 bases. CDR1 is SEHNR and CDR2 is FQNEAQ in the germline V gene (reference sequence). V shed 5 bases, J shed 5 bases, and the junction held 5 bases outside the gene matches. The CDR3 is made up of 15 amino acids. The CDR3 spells CASSKGLAEHNEQFF. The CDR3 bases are TGTGCCAGCAGCAAGGGACTAGCGGAGCACAATGAGCAGTTCTTC. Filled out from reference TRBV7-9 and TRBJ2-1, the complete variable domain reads DTGVSQNPRHKITKRGQNVTFRCDPISEHNRLYWYRQTLGQGPEFLTYFQNEAQLEKSRLLSDRFSAERPKGSFSTLEIQRTEQGDSAMYLCASSKGLAEHNEQFFGPGTRLTVL.

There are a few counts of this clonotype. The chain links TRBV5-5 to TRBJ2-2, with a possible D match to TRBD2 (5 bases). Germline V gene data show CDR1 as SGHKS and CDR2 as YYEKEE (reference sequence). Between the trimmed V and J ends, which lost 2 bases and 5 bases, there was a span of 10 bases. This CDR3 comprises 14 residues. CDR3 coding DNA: TGTGCCAGCAGCTTTGAGGGTTTGACCGGGGAGCTGTTTTTT. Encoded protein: CASSFEGLTGELFF.

The CDR3 loop is CASSQVHSVASGNTIYF. The DNA of the CDR3 is TGCGCCAGCAGCCAAGTGCATTCGGTGGCCTCTGGAAACACCATATATTTT. The J gene is TRBJ1-3, the V gene TRBV4-1, with D unclear. This CDR3 has 17 residues. V lost 1 base to trimming and J lost 0 bases, with 13 bases between them. Germline CDR1 reads MGHRA; CDR2 reads YSYEKL.

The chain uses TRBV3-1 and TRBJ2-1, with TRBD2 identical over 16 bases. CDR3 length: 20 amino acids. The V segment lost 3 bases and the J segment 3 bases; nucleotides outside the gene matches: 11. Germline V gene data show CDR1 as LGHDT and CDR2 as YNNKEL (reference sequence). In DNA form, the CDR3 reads TGTGCCAGCAGCCATTTACCGGGACTAGCGGGGGGGCCGATCTACAATGAGCAGTTCTTC. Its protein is CASSHLPGLAGGPIYNEQFF.

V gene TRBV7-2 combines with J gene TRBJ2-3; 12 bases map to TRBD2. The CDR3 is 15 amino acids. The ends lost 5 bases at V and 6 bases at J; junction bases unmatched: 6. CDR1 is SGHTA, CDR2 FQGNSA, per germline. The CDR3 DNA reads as TGTGCCAGCAGCGTACTAGCGGGGGGCAGGGATACGCAGTATTTT. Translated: CASSVLAGGRDTQYF.

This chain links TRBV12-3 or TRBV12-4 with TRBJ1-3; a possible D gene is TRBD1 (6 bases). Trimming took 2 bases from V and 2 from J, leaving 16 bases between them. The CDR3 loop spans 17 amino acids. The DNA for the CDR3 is TGTGCCAGCAGTTTATATCCACAGGGCTCTACTGGAAACACCATATATTTT. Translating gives CASSLYPQGSTGNTIYF.

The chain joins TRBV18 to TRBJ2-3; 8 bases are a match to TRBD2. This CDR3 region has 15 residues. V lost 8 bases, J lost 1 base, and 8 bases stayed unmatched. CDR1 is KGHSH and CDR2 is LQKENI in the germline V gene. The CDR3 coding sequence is TGTGCCAGCCTAGGGACTAGTGGAGGCACAGATACGCAGTATTTT. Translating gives CASLGTSGGTDTQYF.

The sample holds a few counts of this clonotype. The DNA of the CDR3 is TGTGCCAGCAGCAGGCCATACGGGGAGCTGTTTTTT. Protein: CASSRPYGELFF. This chain joins TRBV25-1 and TRBJ2-2; D uncertain. The ends were cut back, 6 bases at V and 7 bases at J, with 9 bases in the middle. Per the germline V gene, CDR1 is MGHDK and CDR2 is SYGVNS. The CDR3 loop spans 12 amino acids.